These T cell receptor beta chains were read from a single sample in a study of shared clonotypes between healthy human individuals. Libraries were prepared by immunoSEQ multiplex PCR; TCRdb keeps only in-frame clonotypes and omits some of them. This repertoire shows 2 million to 2.5 million clones, 90% to 97% found once; its top ten account for 0.1% to 0.15%. Sequenced input: naive CD4+ T cells sorted from blood. Receptor source: a man aged 18 to 35 in good health. CDR3s include the opening cysteine and the closing phenylalanine or tryptophan. D genes are given only for firm matches. Only part of the rows carry a size: once, few, many, or a class if the clone is expanded.

CDR3nt: TGTGCCACCAGCAGAGAATCACAGTTCGGAAACACCATATATTTT; CDR3aa: CATSRESQFGNTIYF; j_gene: TRBJ1-3; v_gene: TRBV15; abundance: .; d_gene: .
CDR3nt: TGTGCCAGCAGTTTAACATCCATCCAAGAGACCCAGTACTTC; CDR3aa: CASSLTSIQETQYF; j_gene: TRBJ2-5; v_gene: TRBV28; abundance: .; d_gene: .
CDR3nt: TGTGCCAGCAGTACCACGACAGTGCCATCGTCTAACTATGGCTACACCTTC; CDR3aa: CASSTTTVPSSNYGYTF; j_gene: TRBJ1-2; v_gene: TRBV28; abundance: .; d_gene: .
CDR3nt: TGTGCCAGCAGCTCCGACGGGAACACTGAAGCTTTCTTT; CDR3aa: CASSSDGNTEAFF; j_gene: TRBJ1-1; v_gene: TRBV7-3; abundance: once; d_gene: .
CDR3nt: TGTGCCAGCAGTGGGACAGTATACAACTATGGCTACACCTTC; CDR3aa: CASSGTVYNYGYTF; j_gene: TRBJ1-2; v_gene: TRBV6-1; abundance: .; d_gene: .
CDR3nt: TGTGCCAGCAGCCCCGGGTTTCGAGGGGGCACAGATACGCAGTATTTT; CDR3aa: CASSPGFRGGTDTQYF; j_gene: TRBJ2-3; v_gene: TRBV2; abundance: .; d_gene: .
CDR3nt: TGTGCCAGCAGAAACCGGGACACGATCCAAGAGACCCAGTACTTC; CDR3aa: CASRNRDTIQETQYF; j_gene: TRBJ2-5; v_gene: TRBV7-2; abundance: .; d_gene: .
CDR3nt: TGTGCCATCAGTGAAGGGGCGGGGATAAACCTACCAAGGGATACGCAGTATTTT; CDR3aa: CAISEGAGINLPRDTQYF; j_gene: TRBJ2-3; v_gene: TRBV10-3; abundance: .; d_gene: .
CDR3nt: TGCGCCAGCAGTCAATCGAAGGTGAAGGGGGCGAAGTACGAGCAGTACTTC; CDR3aa: CASSQSKVKGAKYEQYF; j_gene: TRBJ2-7; v_gene: TRBV23-1; abundance: .; d_gene: TRBD1
CDR3nt: TGTGCCAGCCTGCGAACTAGCGGGGGGTACGAGCAGTACTTC; CDR3aa: CASLRTSGGYEQYF; j_gene: TRBJ2-7; v_gene: TRBV6-5; abundance: once; d_gene: TRBD2
CDR3nt: TGTGCCAGCAGTACAGGACTAGATGGGCTTGAGCAGTTCTTC; CDR3aa: CASSTGLDGLEQFF; j_gene: TRBJ2-1; v_gene: TRBV27; abundance: .; d_gene: TRBD2
CDR3nt: TGCAGCGTTGGAGCAGGGGCGGGAAACACCATATATTTT; CDR3aa: CSVGAGAGNTIYF; j_gene: TRBJ1-3; v_gene: TRBV29-1; abundance: .; d_gene: .
CDR3nt: TGTGCCAGTAGTATAGCCCGATGGGGGGCTGGGGCCAACGTCCTGACTTTC; CDR3aa: CASSIARWGAGANVLTF; j_gene: TRBJ2-6; v_gene: TRBV19; abundance: .; d_gene: .
CDR3nt: TGTGCCAGCAGTTACTGGGGGGACAGGGGGCGCCGAGAGCAGTACTTC; CDR3aa: CASSYWGDRGRREQYF; j_gene: TRBJ2-7; v_gene: TRBV6-5; abundance: .; d_gene: TRBD1
CDR3nt: TGCGCCAGCAGCTTGGTAGCAGGGTACGGGGCCAACGTCCTGACTTTC; CDR3aa: CASSLVAGYGANVLTF; j_gene: TRBJ2-6; v_gene: TRBV5-1; abundance: .; d_gene: .
CDR3nt: TGTGCCAGCAGCGCTCGACGGTTAAGCTCCTACAATGAGCAGTTCTTC; CDR3aa: CASSARRLSSYNEQFF; j_gene: TRBJ2-1; v_gene: TRBV13; abundance: .; d_gene: .
CDR3nt: TGTGCCAGCAGCCCCGACAGGGCGATTCCCAAAAACATTCAGTACTTC; CDR3aa: CASSPDRAIPKNIQYF; j_gene: TRBJ2-4; v_gene: TRBV5-4; abundance: .; d_gene: TRBD1
CDR3nt: TGTGCCAGCAGTTACTCGAGGGACTCTCCCTCCTACGAGCAGTACTTC; CDR3aa: CASSYSRDSPSYEQYF; j_gene: TRBJ2-7; v_gene: TRBV6-5; abundance: .; d_gene: .
CDR3nt: TGTGCCAGCATACAGGGTCCCCAAGAGACCCAGTACTTC; CDR3aa: CASIQGPQETQYF; j_gene: TRBJ2-5; v_gene: TRBV6-1; abundance: .; d_gene: .
CDR3nt: TGCGCCAGCAGGCAGACAGGGGGCGCAGAAAAACTGTTTTTT; CDR3aa: CASRQTGGAEKLFF; j_gene: TRBJ1-4; v_gene: TRBV10-2; abundance: .; d_gene: TRBD1
CDR3nt: TGTGCTTCAGAGCGGGAGGGGACAGATACGCAGTATTTT; CDR3aa: CASEREGTDTQYF; j_gene: TRBJ2-3; v_gene: TRBV30; abundance: .; d_gene: TRBD2
CDR3nt: TGTGCCAGCAGAAGAACAGGGAAGGGGTCCTACGAGCAGTACTTC; CDR3aa: CASRRTGKGSYEQYF; j_gene: TRBJ2-7; v_gene: TRBV11-2; abundance: .; d_gene: .
CDR3nt: TGTGCCAGCAGCGCCGGGACCCGGAGCTCCTACGAGCAGTACTTC; CDR3aa: CASSAGTRSSYEQYF; j_gene: TRBJ2-7; v_gene: TRBV21-1; abundance: .; d_gene: .
CDR3nt: TGTGCCAGCAGCGTAGCGACAGGGGACGGCTATGGCTACACCTTC; CDR3aa: CASSVATGDGYGYTF; j_gene: TRBJ1-2; v_gene: TRBV9; abundance: .; d_gene: TRBD1
CDR3nt: TGTGCCAGCAGCTCGGGACTAGCGGTAATTACAGATACGCAGTATTTT; CDR3aa: CASSSGLAVITDTQYF; j_gene: TRBJ2-3; v_gene: TRBV11-2; abundance: .; d_gene: TRBD2